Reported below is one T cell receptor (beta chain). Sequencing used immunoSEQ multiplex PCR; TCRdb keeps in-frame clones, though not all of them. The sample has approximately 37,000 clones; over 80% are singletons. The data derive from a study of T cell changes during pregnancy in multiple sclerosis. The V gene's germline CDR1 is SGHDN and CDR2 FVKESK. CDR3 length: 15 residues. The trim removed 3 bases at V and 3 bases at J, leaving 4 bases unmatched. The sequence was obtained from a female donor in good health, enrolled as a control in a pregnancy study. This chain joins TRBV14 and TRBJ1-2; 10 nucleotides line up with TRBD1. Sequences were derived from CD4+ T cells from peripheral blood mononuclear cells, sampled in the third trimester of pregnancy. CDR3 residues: CASSQSTGGYYGYTF. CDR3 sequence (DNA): TGTGCCAGCAGCCAGTCGACAGGGGGCTACTATGGCTACACCTTC.